This T cell receptor beta chain was sequenced for a study of cytomegalovirus exposure and HLA in healthy donors (dated by TCRdb to the late 2010s). The study in broad terms: In an earlier analysis of fewer than 750 of the donors, around 300 Gb of sequence data and 100 million or so unique TCR beta sequences from 150 million to 200 million T cells were reported. An early release covering roughly 600 HLA-typed donors comprised about 300 gigabases of sequencing data and 85 million or so unique TCR sequences. Among the roughly 390 genotyped donors, around 81% belonged to the genetic ancestry cluster associated with self-reported Caucasian donors. The study aimed to test whether cataloging public T cell receptors could reveal signatures of past pathogen exposure. The T cell repertoires of some 670 subjects were profiled by immunosequencing and related to cytomegalovirus serostatus. A separate validation cohort of over a hundred different subjects was used in addition to the roughly 700-subject first cohort. High-throughput TCR immunosequencing, statistical association of individual TCRs with disease status, and machine learning were combined to predict cytomegalovirus infection status. To study patterns of TCR occurrence, a later analysis re-analyzed previously published TCR beta repertoires from 500 to 850 donors and added high-resolution HLA genotyping. Rather than using new phenotypic data, the later analysis identified candidate immune exposures from TCR beta sequences and from how often those sequences occurred across donors. An earlier analysis of some 600 of the donors applied high-throughput TCR beta sequencing to assess whether each TCR beta V gene segment acted as functional or pseudogenic. Alongside the repertoire data, information on donor age, sex, ethnicity and CMV serostatus was compiled. In a later genetic analysis, genome-wide SNP genotypes for about three fifths of the 666 donors were used, and that subset was treated as a discovery cohort. All discovery cohort repertoires had been generated using a single sequencing platform. HLA typing included class I and class II loci at four-digit resolution. Typing coverage differed by locus: A, B, C, DRB1 and DQB1 were typed in roughly 629-630 donors, DQA1 in roughly 510, DPA1 in nearly 610, and DPB1 in roughly 470. Five DR-DQ haplotypes were handled as single units for association and clustering because linkage in the cohort was strong. Across 300 to 500 genotyped donors of the cohort, an average of approximately 240,000 unique TCR beta nucleotide sequences per donor were sequenced, and around 20% of those sequences were non-productive. Results and caveats for the whole study, not just this receptor: The earlier analysis of some 540 of the donors excluded some 15 rarely observed V segments, including chromosome 9 orphons, because counts were too low. The study listed approximately 150 TCR beta chains as associated with cytomegalovirus. A further reported finding was that TCR beta sequences accurately predicted the HLA-A and HLA-B alleles for most subjects in the first cohort. Compared with equally common non-associated chains, HLA-associated TCR beta chains in a later analysis were more clonally expanded and had lower generation probabilities. In a later analysis, several top co-occurrence clusters were reported to appear linked to parvovirus B19, influenza, CMV and Epstein-Barr virus. Because some donors lacked HLA typing at each locus, the association tests relied only on the typed subset. According to the authors, the approach could potentially be generalized to other disease states and immunological phenotypes. When HLA alleles, especially DR and DQ, strongly co-occurred, attributing TCR associations to individual alleles was difficult. The only immune exposure information available for the cohort was CMV serostatus. According to a later analysis, most CMV-associated TCR beta chains appeared to be HLA-restricted, and the HLA associations seemed to be driven largely by CMV exposure. According to a later analysis, TCR association rates differed among HLA loci, with DRB1 alleles showing the most associated TCRs and HLA-C alleles showing the fewest. The cohort was sequenced for TCR beta chains only, and without alpha or paired-chain data the features that could be detected were limited. Specific HLA alleles were associated with 15,000 to 20,000 TCR beta sequences at a false discovery rate of 0.05 in a later analysis. A group of highly shared sequence variants was considered likely to be a technical artifact of the sequencing pipeline. A later genetic analysis reported fewer N-insertions in productive TCRs among donors in an Asian-associated ancestry cluster than the 666-donor mean. In an earlier analysis of around 600 of the donors, most TCR beta V segments appeared in productive rearrangements about 87% or about 30% of the time, broadly matching IMGT annotations. An association between a missense DCLRE1C variant and V-gene and J-gene trimming of TCR beta chains was found in a later genetic analysis and replicated in an independent cohort. Correlated functional status among segregating V segments might be attributable to linkage disequilibrium, but an unknown experimental factor could not be ruled out. The classifier was reported to diagnose cytomegalovirus status with high specificity and sensitivity in both the original and validation cohorts. In vitro tests confirmed that three of the cytomegalovirus-associated TCR beta chains recognize cytomegalovirus antigens. Roughly uniform sequencing depth across donors was assumed in presence/absence analyses, although this assumption may not hold. Across donors, most TCR sequences were observed very rarely, whereas some public TCRs were present in many individuals. The 87-base-pair reads could not distinguish some IMGT-functional V segments, including TRBV6-2 and TRBV6-3, so those segments were excluded.

In total, roughly 670 healthy bone marrow donors made up the cohort. Cohort members were all nominally healthy when sampled, although unrecorded immune exposures were likely present. The donor was CMV seronegative and was included in the group of over 300 seronegative cohort members. Each donor provided a peripheral blood sample, and peripheral blood mononuclear cells were used for TCR beta sequencing. The Qiagen DNeasy Blood Extraction Kit was used to extract genomic DNA from the blood cell samples. The library was prepared using the immunoSEQ multiplex PCR assay. For the multiplex PCR, a mixture combining 60 forward primers for TCR Vbeta segments and 13 reverse primers for TCR Jbeta segments was used. The CDR3 region of rearranged TCR beta genes was amplified from genomic DNA by a multiplex PCR assay. On the Illumina HiSeq System, the amplified TCR beta libraries were sequenced as 87-base-pair reads. The original pipeline was this. In a later analysis, roughly 80 million unique TCR beta chains were counted across the roughly 670 repertoires, and some 10 million of these chains were shared by at least two donors. Raw reads were error-corrected and collapsed into unique sequences with a nearest-neighbor algorithm that merged closely related sequences to remove PCR and sequencing errors. Alignment of CDR3 sequences to IMGT reference sequences was used to assign V, D and J gene segments. For a sequence to be retained, a match of at least six nucleotides to both a V gene segment and a J gene segment was required. A rearrangement was called productive if the CDR3 had no stop codons and remained in frame with V and J, and every other rearrangement was called non-productive. Following IMGT convention, CDR3 was defined as the stretch from the second conserved V-encoded cysteine to the conserved J-encoded phenylalanine. Sequences without an unambiguous match to a single V gene segment were excluded from the earlier analysis of about 640 of the donors. An earlier analysis of several hundred of the donors classified V segments as functional when productive rearrangements were above 56.7% and as segregating when the standard deviation between donors was above 5%. A statistical classification framework was built to diagnose cytomegalovirus status from the catalog of TCR beta chain sequences. A later analysis assigned V and J genes by comparing TCR nucleotide sequences with IMGT/GENE-DB human TR gene sequences. In a later analysis, CDR3 sequences and most-parsimonious VDJ recombination scenarios were assigned using the TCRdist pipeline. A later analysis defined each TCR beta chain by its CDR3 amino acid sequence plus V-gene family, and excluded reads lacking a unique V-gene family. As a way to deal with suspected cross-contamination and a sequencing artifact, a later analysis dropped more than 500 nucleotide sequences that were highly shared and had low generation probability. For each public chain, a later analysis derived a clonal expansion index from normalized ranks of inferred template counts within each repertoire. Generation probabilities in a later analysis came from a VDJ recombination model fitted to out-of-frame rearrangements, and those results were checked against IGoR. Hypergeometric tests were used in a later analysis to score TCR-TCR, TCR-HLA and TCR-CMV co-occurrence, with a repertoire-size bias correction applied to the TCR pairs. A later analysis estimated false discovery rates by permuting HLA or CMV assignments 20 times. In a later analysis, co-occurring TCRs were grouped using DBSCAN, and TCRdist sequence similarity was added for clustering within HLA-allele-positive subsets. Repertoires with fewer than 30,000 or more than 120,000 public chains were left out of co-occurrence clustering, as were about 5 repertoires with anomalous nucleotide sharing. Drawn from immuneACCESS, this table holds only the in-frame rearrangements with V and J called that TCRdb kept. Clones are partly lost; checked studies trace under half to an unresolved V gene and leave the rest unexplained. V and J calls and clone size are copied from that table; D and trimming were computed from the DNA. The sample has more than 150,000 clones on record, roughly 83% of them singletons. Clones ranked in the top ten supply approximately 0.25% of the sample.

Worth noting for this clone: What this receptor recognizes is not known. Base qualities are not at hand, and no much larger clone is one base apart.

CDR1 and CDR2 were assigned from the germline V gene (reference sequence) as MNHNY and SVGAGI. V is reduced by 6 bases and J by 1 base, leaving a spacing of 15 bases between them. CDR3 length: 15 amino acids, cysteine to phenylalanine. Only the CDR3 DNA is retained, 45 bases long and in frame from the first base. Source material: PBMCs. This receptor was obtained from a boy aged 5 to 17 in good health and CMV-seronegative. Here the chain combines TRBV6-6 and TRBJ1-2, and TRBD1 may be the D gene, going by 5 matching bases. This receptor carries the CDR3 CASSTSRQNNYGYTF. The nucleotide sequence is given as TGTGCCAGCAGCACGAGCCGACAGAATAACTATGGCTACACCTTC.